This TCR beta chain was identified during a study of read filtering for tumor transcriptome and immune sequencing. General observations from the study: Single-read clonotypes: about 82% of IR-seq clonotypes (about 3.5% of reads), roughly 73% of RNA-seq clonotypes (roughly 49% of reads).

Per germline, CDR1 SEHNR and CDR2 FQNEAQ (reference sequence). V was shortened by 5 bases and J by 10 bases, with 15 bases between the two germline ends. CDR3 length: 13 residues. This library used roughly 0.4 ug RNA and molecular barcoded adaptors spanning alpha/delta and beta/gamma chains. TCRdb recomputed calls from the reads with MiXCR, one row per CDR3 protein. The sample has about 39,000 distinct CDR3 sequences; 13% to 15% are singletons. This clonotype was found many times. No antigen is known for it. This TCR derives from a donor aged 40 or older with multiple myeloma. The chain employs TRBV7-9 and TRBJ1-5, with D possibly being TRBD1 (5 bases). Input material: a population of CD138-negative cells sorted from bone marrow. The DNA of the CDR3 is TGTGCCAGCAGCCTAGGGGTAGAGGGACCCCAGCATTTT. Protein product: CASSLGVEGPQHF.